The 28 T cell receptor beta chains reported below all come from one sample, sequenced in a study of blood T cell repertoires in COVID-19. Method: immunoSEQ multiplex PCR; TCRdb's copy keeps in-frame clones and lacks some. Found here are 250,000 to 300,000 clones, around four fifths of them singletons; the top ten hold 3.5% to 5.5%. Material: peripheral blood. Receptors originate from a man aged 60-69 years who had recovered from COVID-19.

This chain links TRBV5-3 with TRBJ2-1; 11 nucleotides match TRBD2. TRBV5-3 is recorded as an ORF, its role being uncertain. Losses at the gene ends were 4 bases for V and 4 bases for J; bases not matched to a gene: 4. The CDR3 sequence is 15 residues long. The CDR3 spells CARSELAGEYNEQFF. In DNA, the CDR3 is TGTGCCAGAAGCGAACTAGCGGGAGAGTACAATGAGCAGTTCTTC.

This chain joins TRBV19 and TRBJ2-3, with 12 bases identical to TRBD2. There are 15 residues in the CDR3. From germline, CDR1 is LNHDA and CDR2 SQIVND (reference sequence). Trimming removed 6 bases from V and 2 bases from J; junction bases left unmatched: 3. CDR3 sequence: CASRLAGGPTDTQYF. The CDR3, as DNA: TGTGCCAGTAGACTAGCGGGAGGTCCCACAGATACGCAGTATTTT.

The chain links TRBV18 to TRBJ1-1; 7 bases align to TRBD1. The V segment lost 6 bases and the J segment 1 base; nucleotides outside the gene matches: 5. This CDR3 spans 14 amino acids. In germline, CDR1 is KGHSH, CDR2 LQKENI. The CDR3 sequence is CASSRQGPNTEAFF. The CDR3 nucleotides read TGTGCCAGCTCCCGACAGGGACCGAACACTGAAGCTTTCTTT.

The chain joins TRBV28 to TRBJ1-2; 7 bases map to TRBD1. The germline V gene encodes CDR1 MDHEN and CDR2 SYDVKM. The CDR3 is 14 amino acids. Trimming took 3 bases from V and 4 from J; bases not matched to a gene: 5. CDR3 sequence: CASSLTGPPYGYTF. The CDR3 DNA reads TGTGCCAGCAGTTTGACAGGGCCCCCCTATGGCTACACCTTC.

As to this clone: At the DNA level, this CDR3 is encoded by other sequences in the same sample as well. The chain is built from TRBV5-5 and TRBJ2-7, with D possibly matching TRBD1 (6 bases). CDR1 is SGHKS and CDR2 is YYEKEE in the germline V gene (reference sequence). The V end lost 1 base, the J end lost 1 base, and 9 bases lay between the germline ends. CDR3 length: 14 amino acids. CDR3 amino acids: CASSLLTGSYEQYF. The CDR3 coding sequence is TGTGCCAGCAGCTTGTTAACAGGGTCCTACGAGCAGTACTTC.

The chain recombines TRBV4-1 with TRBJ2-7; D gene unclear. V shed 6 bases and J shed 4 bases, with 13 bases lying between them. The CDR3 covers 13 residues. Germline CDR1 MGHRA, CDR2 YSYEKL. DNA of the CDR3: TGCGCCAGCAGTCCACCTCTAGGATACGAGCAGTACTTC. Translation: CASSPPLGYEQYF.

The CDR3 nucleotides are TGTGCCAGCAGCTTAAGAGGGCCCAGTCAGCCCCAGCATTTT. It is translated as CASSLRGPSQPQHF. The V gene is TRBV13, the J gene TRBJ1-5, with no clear D. Germline CDR1 and CDR2: PRHDT and FYEKMQ (reference sequence). Deletions cut 2 bases from V and 6 bases from J, with 11 bases between. This CDR3 comprises 14 residues.

In this sample, this clone turned up a few times. The rearrangement joins TRBV4-2 to TRBJ1-5; 8 bases are shared with TRBD1. The CDR3 is made up of 15 amino acids. The germline gives CDR1 LGHNA, CDR2 YNFKEQ. Losses at the gene ends were 4 bases for V and 2 bases for J; bases not matched to a gene: 4. CDR3 sequence: CASSPEGQGNQPQHF. The CDR3 region has the DNA TGTGCCAGCAGCCCGGAGGGACAGGGCAATCAGCCCCAGCATTTT.

The chain employs TRBV5-5 and TRBJ1-6; D is unresolved. Trimming took off 0 bases at V and 6 bases at J, with 19 bases between the two ends. The CDR3 contains 18 residues. The germline CDR1 and CDR2 sequences are SGHKS and YYEKEE (reference sequence). Here the CDR3 reads CASSLGSRASRSNSPLHF. The CDR3 DNA follows: TGTGCCAGCAGCTTGGGGTCGAGGGCTTCTAGGTCTAATTCACCCCTCCACTTT.

This clone was recorded once. DNA of the CDR3: TGTGCCAGCCGTGTCCAAATCCCCTACGAGCAGTACTTC. Encoded protein: CASRVQIPYEQYF. The chain combines TRBV2 with TRBJ2-7, with D unresolved. The CDR3 totals 13 residues. The V end lost 8 bases, the J end lost 2 bases, and 13 bases lay between the germline ends. CDR1 and CDR2 (germline): SNHLY, FYNNEI.

The rearrangement joins TRBV30 to TRBJ2-7; the match to TRBD1 covers 7 bases. The CDR3 totals 15 residues. Germline CDR1 is GTSNPN and CDR2 is SVGIG (reference sequence). The ends lost 1 base at V and 0 bases at J; junction bases unmatched: 6. The CDR3 is CAWSDDRAGSYEQYF. CDR3 DNA: TGTGCCTGGAGTGATGACAGGGCGGGCTCCTACGAGCAGTACTTC.

V and J are TRBV10-3 and TRBJ1-1, with TRBD1 as a possible D gene (6 bases). This CDR3 contains 15 residues. V lost 0 bases and J 0 bases, leaving 8 bases between the germline ends. Germline assignment: CDR1 ENHRY and CDR2 SYGVKD. The CDR3 DNA sequence: TGTGCCATCAGTGAGTCCGGACAGCTGAACACTGAAGCTTTCTTT. Amino acid sequence: CAISESGQLNTEAFF.

The chain carries TRBV2 and TRBJ1-3; D may be TRBD1 (5 bases). V was shortened by 3 bases and J by 0 bases, with 18 bases between the two germline ends. Germline V lookup: CDR1 SNHLY, CDR2 FYNNEI. The CDR3 runs 18 residues. The CDR3 region has the DNA TGTGCCAGCAGTGAGACCCCGCTGGGACTGAGCTCTGGAAACACCATATATTTT. It specifies CASSETPLGLSSGNTIYF.

The chain has TRBV28 and TRBJ2-6, with a possible D match to TRBD1 (5 bases). This CDR3 region has 16 residues. CDR1 is MDHEN and CDR2 is SYDVKM in the germline V gene. The V end was cut by 8 bases, the J end by 0 bases, with 14 bases between. This CDR3 reads CASAFTGSSGANVLTF. CDR3 DNA: TGTGCCAGCGCTTTTACAGGATCCTCTGGGGCCAACGTCCTGACTTTC.

This clone was recorded only once. CDR3 sequence reads: CASSEGVVGGQPQHF. The CDR3, as DNA: TGTGCCAGCAGTGAAGGAGTAGTCGGAGGTCAGCCCCAGCATTTT. The chain joins TRBV6-1 to TRBJ1-5; D is unclear. This CDR3 has 15 amino acids. CDR1 is MNHNS, CDR2 SASEGT, per germline. The ends were cut back, 1 base at V and 6 bases at J, with 13 bases in the middle.

The CDR3 DNA follows: TGTGCCAGCAGCCCCACACCGGGACTAGCGGGGGCGAGCTCCTACAATGAGCAGTTCTTC. It yields the protein CASSPTPGLAGASSYNEQFF. The chain links TRBV3-1 (or the pseudogene TRBV3-2) to TRBJ2-1; 14 nucleotides line up with TRBD2. Trimming removed 4 bases from V and 0 bases from J; junction bases left unmatched: 11. Germline-derived CDR1 and CDR2 are LGHDT and YNNKEL (reference sequence). CDR3 length equals 20 residues.

This clone was seen just once. This chain links TRBV28 with TRBJ1-5; tentative D call: TRBD1 (5 bases). The CDR3 extends over 14 amino acids. V was shortened by 5 bases and J by 7 bases, with 15 bases between the two germline ends. In germline, CDR1 is MDHEN, CDR2 SYDVKM. CDR3 sequence reads: CASSLTPGNQPQHF. The CDR3 nucleotides read TGTGCCAGCAGTCTCACCCCAGGGAACCAGCCCCAGCATTTT. The full variable domain, its missing parts supplied by reference TRBV28 and TRBJ1-5, is DVKVTQSSRYLVKRTGEKVFLECVQDMDHENMFWYRQDPGLGLRLIYFSYDVKMKEKGDIPEGYSVSREKKERFSLILESASTNQTSMYLCASSLTPGNQPQHFGDGTRLSIL.

This chain links TRBV6-2 or TRBV6-3 with TRBJ2-3; perhaps TRBD1 as D (5 bases). CDR1 is MNHEY, CDR2 SVGEGT, per germline. Trimming left V 2 bases short and J 3 bases short, with 15 bases between. This CDR3 contains 16 residues. DNA for the CDR3: TGTGCCAGCAGTTACCCCAGGGTTGGGAAAACAGATACGCAGTATTTT. Its translation is CASSYPRVGKTDTQYF.

Here the CDR3 reads CASSLSGAANTGELFF. Written as DNA, the CDR3 is TGTGCCAGCAGTTTATCAGGGGCCGCGAACACCGGGGAGCTGTTTTTT. The chain has TRBV28 and TRBJ2-2; the D gene is possibly TRBD1 (6 bases). The CDR3 length is 16 residues. In germline, CDR1 is MDHEN, CDR2 SYDVKM. V lost 1 base, J lost 0 bases, and 9 bases lay in between.

The CDR3 region has the DNA TGTGCCAGCAGCCCCAGGACTAGCGGGAGTCGCAATGAGCAGTTCTTC. It yields the protein CASSPRTSGSRNEQFF. The chain links TRBV7-3 to TRBJ2-1; TRBD2 matches 13 bases. This CDR3 has 16 amino acids. The V segment lost 5 bases and the J segment 6 bases; nucleotides outside the gene matches: 7. Germline lookup yields CDR1 SGHTA and CDR2 FQGTGA.

CDR3 residues: CASSGDRDPLMNTEAFF. Written as DNA, the CDR3 is TGTGCCAGCAGCGGAGACAGAGACCCCCTCATGAACACTGAAGCTTTCTTT. The chain combines TRBV9 with TRBJ1-1, with D possibly TRBD1 on 5 matching bases. This CDR3 comprises 17 residues. Germline CDR1 is SGDLS and CDR2 is YYNGEE. Trimming left V 3 bases short and J 0 bases short, with 18 bases between.

This clone was counted ten times or more. J is TRBJ2-6 and V is TRBV3-1 (or the pseudogene TRBV3-2); TRBD2 might be the D (5 bases). There are 16 residues in the CDR3. Trimming left V 6 bases short and J 2 bases short, with 14 bases between. Germline V CDR1 and CDR2: LGHDT, YNNKEL (reference sequence). This chain's CDR3 is CASSPGLLAGANVLTF. The CDR3 DNA reads TGTGCCAGCAGTCCGGGGTTGCTGGCTGGGGCCAACGTCCTGACTTTC.

The CDR3 DNA reads as TGTGCCAGCAGCCAAGATCTAGGCGGGCTAAGCACAGATACGCAGTATTTT. This translates into CASSQDLGGLSTDTQYF. J is TRBJ2-3 and V is TRBV3-1 (or the pseudogene TRBV3-2); D is possibly TRBD2 (5 bases). From germline, CDR1 is LGHDT and CDR2 YNNKEL (reference sequence). The V end lost 0 bases, the J end lost 0 bases, and 13 bases lay between the germline ends. This CDR3 is built from 17 residues.

V usage is TRBV29-1 and J usage is TRBJ1-4; D remains unclear. V lost 8 bases and J 2 bases, leaving 9 bases between the germline ends. Germline V gene data show CDR1 as SQVTM and CDR2 as ANQGSEA. The CDR3 is made up of 12 amino acids. CDR3 nucleotide sequence: TGCAGCATCAGAGGGACTAATGAAAAACTGTTTTTT. Protein product: CSIRGTNEKLFF.

The V gene is TRBV19, the J gene TRBJ1-5, with TRBD1 as a possible D gene (5 bases). Germline V gene data show CDR1 as LNHDA and CDR2 as SQIVND (reference sequence). V was cut by 5 bases and J by 9 bases, with 23 bases left in between. The CDR3 covers 16 residues. CDR3 in amino acids: CASSGHVGLVIRPQHF. CDR3 DNA: TGTGCCAGTAGTGGTCATGTGGGGCTTGTGATCAGGCCCCAGCATTTT.

This clone showed up just once. J is TRBJ1-2 and V is TRBV2, with TRBD1 identical over 8 bases. V dropped 6 bases and J dropped 2; count of bases not matched to a gene: 5. CDR3 length equals 14 residues. Germline CDR1 reads SNHLY; CDR2 reads FYNNEI. This CDR3 is CASSERTGNYGYTF. CDR3 DNA sequence: TGTGCCAGCAGCGAACGGACAGGGAACTATGGCTACACCTTC.

The chain has TRBV7-6 and TRBJ2-3; 10 bases line up with TRBD2. CDR1 and CDR2 (germline): SGHVS, FNYEAQ. Unmatched junction bases numbered 4, after V lost 4 bases and J lost 0 bases. CDR3 size: 16 residues. This chain's CDR3 is CASSSLAGVSTDTQYF. The CDR3 DNA is TGTGCCAGCAGCTCCCTAGCGGGAGTCAGCACAGATACGCAGTATTTT.

The rearrangement joins TRBV10-3 to TRBJ1-2, with D maybe TRBD1 (5 bases). In germline, CDR1 is ENHRY, CDR2 SYGVKD. The CDR3 extends over 14 amino acids. The germline V and J ends were trimmed by 8 bases and 0 bases, with 13 bases remaining between them. This chain's CDR3 is CAIASRGANYGYTF. The CDR3 coding sequence is TGTGCCATCGCGTCGCGGGGGGCTAACTATGGCTACACCTTC.